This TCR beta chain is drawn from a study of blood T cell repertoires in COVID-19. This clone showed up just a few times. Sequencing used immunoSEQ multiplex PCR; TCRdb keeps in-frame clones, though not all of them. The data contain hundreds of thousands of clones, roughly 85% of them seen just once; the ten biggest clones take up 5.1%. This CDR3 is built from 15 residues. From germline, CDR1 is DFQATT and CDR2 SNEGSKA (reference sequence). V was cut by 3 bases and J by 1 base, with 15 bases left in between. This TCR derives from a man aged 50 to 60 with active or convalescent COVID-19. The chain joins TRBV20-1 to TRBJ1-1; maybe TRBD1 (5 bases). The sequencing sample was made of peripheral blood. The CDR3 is CSASETGGSNTEAFF. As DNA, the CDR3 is TGCAGTGCTAGTGAAACAGGCGGATCGAACACTGAAGCTTTCTTT.